Sequencing of this T cell receptor beta chain was carried out in a study of blood T cell repertoires in COVID-19. Sequenced by immunoSEQ multiplex PCR; TCRdb stores in-frame clones only, minus some. Here the sample spans some 170,000 clones, 70% to 90% being singletons. The CDR3 has 16 residues. Germline V gene data show CDR1 as MGHDK and CDR2 as SYGVNS. The germline V and J ends were trimmed by 0 bases and 3 bases, with 14 bases remaining between them. This clonotype originated in a man in his forties who had recovered from COVID-19. Sequenced material: PBMCs or T cells enriched from blood (not recorded which). The V call is TRBV25-1, the J call TRBJ2-5; D call uncertain. The CDR3 sequence is CASSEYRGGIKETQYF. The CDR3 nucleotides read TGTGCCAGCAGTGAATATCGCGGCGGTATCAAAGAGACCCAGTACTTC.